This T cell receptor beta chain was retrieved from a study of identifying expanded T cells in peripheral blood. Collection occurred without any documented infections or immune events in donors. The protocol was immunoSEQ multiplex PCR, while the TCRdb copy is restricted to in-frame clones and leaves out a portion. The sample comprises more than 75,000 clones, 85% to 90% of which are singletons, and about 3.9% rests with the top ten. Regarding the study as a whole: Approximately 2-week clone count variance significantly increased as total template count grew.

Regarding this clone: Its antigen remains unidentified.

The clonotype originates from a person aged 18 to 75 in good health. Sequencing was done on a sample of blood.

The CDR3 loop reads CASSKDGQETQYF. CDR3 sequence (DNA): TGTGCCAGCAGCAAGGACGGCCAAGAGACCCAGTACTTC. The V call is TRBV28, the J call TRBJ2-5; D not resolved. Germline loops: CDR1 MDHEN, CDR2 SYDVKM. The CDR3 spans 13 residues. Deletions cut 6 bases from V and 1 base from J, with 9 bases between.